The TCR beta chain under discussion was sequenced for a study of T cells in Graves' hyperthyroidism and ophthalmopathy. TCR beta CDR3 region amplification was performed from RNA transcripts. Primed by the HTBI set, a first-round RT-PCR was run on the TCR CDR3. One entry per CDR3 protein, called by TCRdb with MiXCR from the multiplex PCR reads. The sample carries around 700,000 distinct CDR3 sequences, roughly 32% recorded once. CDR3 length: 16 residues. V trimming: 6 bases; J trimming: 4 bases; junction bases outside the gene matches: 14. CDR1 SGHTA and CDR2 FQGTGA come from the germline V gene. The sample consisted of blood. V gene TRBV7-3 combines with J gene TRBJ2-7; 8 nucleotides line up with TRBD1. The receptor comes from a middle-aged woman with Graves' hyperthyroidism. The DNA for the CDR3 is TGTGCCAGCAGTTCTAATCGGGACAGGTTGAGGTACGAGCAGTACTTC. Its translation is CASSSNRDRLRYEQYF.